The sequence of this TCR beta chain was determined in a study of cytomegalovirus exposure and HLA in healthy donors. Study-wide findings and caveats: Reportedly, diagnosis of cytomegalovirus status by the classifier showed high specificity and sensitivity. It was found in a later analysis that first-cohort TCR clusters tended to co-occur in the 95 to 150 validation repertoires. In vitro testing confirmed a few CMV-associated chains as specific for CMV antigens.

In germline, CDR1 is MGHDK, CDR2 SYGVNS. V lost 1 base, J lost 12 bases, and 8 bases stayed unmatched. This CDR3 contains 15 residues. This clone has a handful of counts. The antigen remains unidentified. It was the approximately 130-subject validation cohort, separate from the roughly 700-subject first cohort, to which the donors belonged. Produced via immunoSEQ multiplex PCR; TCRdb's table is partial and in-frame only. The sample yields about 130,000 clones, approximately 92% seen once. This chain links TRBV25-1 with TRBJ1-6, with TRBD1 identical over 8 bases. The material sequenced was PBMCs. The receptor's source is a woman in her late teens or twenties in good health and CMV-seronegative. CDR3 sequence (DNA): TGTGCCAGCAGTGAATTGGGTACAGGGGGTAAACCCCTCCACTTT. Its protein is CASSELGTGGKPLHF.